This T cell receptor beta chain was identified in a study of graft-versus-host responses after intestinal transplantation. Looking at the study overall: The recipients all started with anti-thymocyte globulin induction and then took tacrolimus and steroids for 3 to 4 years.

CDR1 is MDHEN and CDR2 is SYDVKM in the germline V gene. There are 15 residues in the CDR3. V gave up 5 bases and J gave up 2 bases; unmatched junction bases: 9. In regard to this clone: The antigen is not known.

Study findings and constraints: Recipient bone marrow held GvH clones, some seen earlier in ileum or blood. Maximum circulating GvH clone levels tracked with early post-transplant HvG decreases.

Here immunoSEQ multiplex PCR was the method, and the copy in TCRdb shows in-frame clones only, minus some. The table shows about 150,000 clones, with about 93% occurring only once. The genes are TRBV28 and TRBJ2-7, with 7 positions matching TRBD2. The source of this sequence is a human donor who received an intestinal transplant. The specimen was unstimulated CD4+ T cells sorted from spleen or lymph node cells, collected before intestinal transplant. In nucleotides, the CDR3 is TGTGCCAGCAGTCCAAGACTAGCTCAGACCTACGAGCAGTACTTC. Its translation: CASSPRLAQTYEQYF.